The 31 T cell receptor beta chains below all came from one sample that was sequenced in a study of blood T cell repertoires in COVID-19. Profiling relied on immunoSEQ multiplex PCR, and the TCRdb table lists in-frame clones only, not all of them. The sample holds some 530,000 clones, more than 85% seen once. The sample comprised PBMCs or T cells enriched from blood (not recorded which). Every receptor here comes from a woman aged 60-70 years who had recovered from COVID-19.

The chain joins TRBV2 to TRBJ1-4; 9 bases map to TRBD1. Germline CDR1 reads SNHLY; CDR2 reads FYNNEI. V lost 6 bases, J lost 7 bases, and 3 bases stayed unmatched. This CDR3 is 13 amino acids long. In DNA, the CDR3 is TGTGCCAGCAGGGGGACAGGGTTTGAAAAACTGTTTTTT. Amino acids: CASRGTGFEKLFF.

V and J are TRBV6-6 and TRBJ1-2; D perhaps matches TRBD1 (5 bases). Deletions cut 2 bases from V and 3 bases from J, with 10 bases between. Germline V lookup: CDR1 MNHNY, CDR2 SVGAGI (reference sequence). The CDR3 is 14 amino acids. The CDR3 region is CASSYPTVDYGYTF. In DNA form, the CDR3 reads TGTGCCAGCAGTTACCCGACAGTAGACTATGGCTACACCTTC.

The chain is built from TRBV19 and TRBJ1-1; possibly TRBD1 for D (5 bases). Trimming shortened V by 3 bases and J by 1 base, and 9 bases separated the two germline ends. CDR3 length: 14 amino acids. Germline V gene sequence: CDR1 LNHDA, CDR2 SQIVND (reference sequence). The CDR3 loop is CASSMSRANTEAFF. The DNA for the CDR3 is TGTGCCAGTAGTATGTCCAGGGCGAACACTGAAGCTTTCTTT.

This chain connects TRBV6-5 to TRBJ1-5, with D perhaps matching TRBD1 (6 bases). The germline gives CDR1 MNHEY, CDR2 SVGAGI. Deletions cut 2 bases from V and 6 bases from J, with 17 bases between. The CDR3 runs to 16 residues. CDR3 DNA sequence: TGTGCCAGCAGTTACCATAAAACAGGGTCTGGTCAGCCCCAGCATTTT. This sequence encodes CASSYHKTGSGQPQHF.

CDR3 coding DNA: TGTGCCACCAGTGACCCGGATTCACCCCTCCACTTT. As protein: CATSDPDSPLHF. V gene TRBV24-1 combines with J gene TRBJ1-6, with D unclear. CDR3 length equals 12 residues. V shed 4 bases and J shed 8 bases, with 5 bases lying between them. The germline V gene has CDR1 KGHDR and CDR2 SFDVKD.

The chain uses TRBV6-2 or TRBV6-3 and TRBJ2-1; D ambiguous. The CDR3 has 14 amino acids. Germline V CDR1 and CDR2: MNHEY, SVGEGT. The germline V and J ends were trimmed by 2 bases and 3 bases, with 8 bases remaining between them. CDR3 sequence: CASSYQVYYNEQFF. For the CDR3, the DNA is TGTGCCAGCAGTTACCAGGTTTACTACAATGAGCAGTTCTTC.

This CDR3 reads CASSQAGGGPVNQPQHF. The CDR3 DNA follows: TGCGCCAGCAGCCAAGCCGGTGGGGGCCCCGTTAATCAGCCCCAGCATTTT. The V and J genes are TRBV4-1 and TRBJ1-5; possibly TRBD1 for D (6 bases). The CDR3 contains 17 residues. V lost 1 base to trimming and J lost 4 bases, with 17 bases between them. Germline V CDR1 and CDR2: MGHRA, YSYEKL.

In its sample, this clone was seen once. Its ends do not fully match the called genes, so a read error is possible. V gene TRBV5-1 combines with J gene TRBJ2-7; D unclear. CDR1 SGHRS and CDR2 YFSETQ come from the germline V gene. The CDR3 runs to 14 residues. The CDR3 DNA reads as TGCGCCAGCAGTTTGGTACAGTCATCCTACGAGCAGTACTTC. Encoded protein: CASSLVQSSYEQYF.

This clone was seen a single time. The chain combines TRBV6-1 with TRBJ1-6, with TRBD1 identical over 7 bases. Germline V CDR1 and CDR2: MNHNS, SASEGT. This CDR3 is 16 amino acids long. V shed 4 bases, J shed 9 bases, and the junction held 12 bases outside the gene matches. The CDR3 loop is CASSAQIGAGGSPLHF. The CDR3 DNA reads as TGTGCCAGCAGTGCTCAAATTGGGGCAGGGGGTTCACCCCTCCACTTT.

The chain employs TRBV19 and TRBJ1-2; 12 nucleotides match TRBD1. V shed 5 bases, J shed 5 bases, and the junction held 3 bases outside the gene matches. The CDR3 spans 14 residues. CDR1 and CDR2 from the germline V gene are LNHDA and SQIVND (reference sequence). The CDR3 reads CASSRDRGRYGYTF. The CDR3, as DNA: TGTGCCAGTAGTCGGGACAGGGGGCGTTATGGCTACACCTTC.

This chain joins TRBV7-2 and TRBJ2-7, with 10 positions matching TRBD2. The CDR3 covers 14 residues. In germline, CDR1 is SGHTA, CDR2 FQGNSA. Trimming removed 2 bases from V and 2 bases from J; junction bases left unmatched: 0. The CDR3 sequence is CASSLLAGAYEQYF. DNA of the CDR3: TGTGCCAGCAGCTTACTAGCGGGGGCCTACGAGCAGTACTTC.

The rearrangement uses TRBV19 and TRBJ1-2, with 8 bases aligning to TRBD1. The CDR3 spans 14 residues. V shed 5 bases and J 5 bases; nucleotides not matched to a gene: 7. Germline V lookup: CDR1 LNHDA, CDR2 SQIVND (reference sequence). CDR3 sequence (DNA): TGTGCCAGTAGTCCCGAGGACAGGGCTTATGGCTACACCTTC. Residues: CASSPEDRAYGYTF.

V and J are TRBV2 and TRBJ1-4, with D tentatively TRBD1 (5 bases). V was shortened by 6 bases and J by 13 bases, with 18 bases between the two germline ends. Germline CDR1 SNHLY, CDR2 FYNNEI. The CDR3 is made up of 13 amino acids. As DNA, the CDR3 is TGTGCCAGCAGCCCCGCGTCGGGGGGAGGACTGTTTTTT. As protein: CASSPASGGGLFF.

The chain uses TRBV3-1 (or the pseudogene TRBV3-2) and TRBJ1-4, with a weak D call TRBD1 (5 bases). CDR1 LGHDT and CDR2 YNNKEL come from the germline V gene (reference sequence). The CDR3 consists of 14 residues. V lost 5 bases, J lost 8 bases, and 15 bases lay in between. The DNA of the CDR3 is TGTGCCAGCAGCAGGCAGGGCGGGGGGGAAAAACTGTTTTTT. Translation gives CASSRQGGGEKLFF.

This chain links TRBV3-1 (or the pseudogene TRBV3-2) with TRBJ1-6, with D unresolved. CDR1 and CDR2 from the germline V gene are LGHDT and YNNKEL (reference sequence). The CDR3 is made up of 16 amino acids. V was shortened by 3 bases and J by 9 bases, with 18 bases between the two germline ends. The CDR3 DNA reads as TGTGCCAGCAGCCAGGGTTCGATAGCTATTAGTTCACCCCTCCACTTT. This codes for CASSQGSIAISSPLHF.

Details on this clone: The same CDR3 can be traced to other DNA sequences in this sample. Written as DNA, the CDR3 is TGTGCCAGCAGCCAAGGGGGAGGGGGTGGCTACACCTTC. It yields the protein CASSQGGGGGYTF. The chain couples TRBV3-1 (or the pseudogene TRBV3-2) to TRBJ1-2, with D possibly TRBD1 on 6 matching bases. Germline V CDR1 and CDR2: LGHDT, YNNKEL (reference sequence). V gave up 1 base and J gave up 7 bases, with 10 bases separating them. This CDR3 has 13 residues.

CDR3 protein: CASSLGTSGGALLNEQYF. The CDR3 DNA is TGCGCCAGCAGCTTGGGGACTAGCGGGGGGGCCCTCCTAAACGAGCAGTACTTC. J is TRBJ2-7 and V is TRBV5-1; TRBD2 agrees at 15 bases. The CDR3 contains 18 residues. Germline V CDR1 and CDR2: SGHRS, YFSETQ. Trimming cost V 0 bases and J 5 bases; bases outside gene matches: 9.

The V and J genes are TRBV7-2 and TRBJ2-3; 8 positions agree with TRBD2. From germline, CDR1 is SGHTA and CDR2 FQGNSA. The ends lost 5 bases at V and 0 bases at J; junction bases unmatched: 7. This CDR3 is built from 16 residues. This CDR3 reads CASSPGRLASTDTQYF. The CDR3 DNA sequence: TGTGCCAGCAGCCCGGGTCGACTAGCGAGCACAGATACGCAGTATTTT.

The chain has TRBV5-8 and TRBJ1-5, with TRBD1 identical over 7 bases. The germline V gene has CDR1 SGHTS and CDR2 YDEGEE. The J segment lost 4 bases and the V segment lost 4 bases, leaving 8 bases of the junction unmatched. The length of the CDR3 is 15 residues. The CDR3 is CASSPRGQTNQPQHF. The CDR3 nucleotides are TGTGCCAGCAGCCCGAGGGGACAGACAAATCAGCCCCAGCATTTT.

This clone was observed a few times. The chain has TRBV14 and TRBJ1-2; D gene unclear. Germline-derived CDR1 and CDR2 are SGHDN and FVKESK. Trimming removed 4 bases from V and 8 bases from J, with 14 bases in between. The CDR3 runs to 13 residues. CDR3 DNA: TGTGCCAGCAGCCTACCGTCCAGGCAAGGCTACACCTTC. This codes for CASSLPSRQGYTF.

V and J are TRBV28 and TRBJ1-3; 7 bases are a match to TRBD1. V gave up 3 bases and J gave up 4 bases; unmatched junction bases: 3. There are 14 residues in the CDR3. CDR1 is MDHEN and CDR2 is SYDVKM in the germline V gene. This CDR3 is CASSLYRGGNTIYF. CDR3 sequence (DNA): TGTGCCAGCAGTTTGTACAGGGGAGGAAACACCATATATTTT.

V and J are TRBV5-1 and TRBJ2-3; 7 bases map to TRBD2. Germline V CDR1 and CDR2: SGHRS, YFSETQ. The CDR3 contains 14 residues. Losses at the gene ends were 2 bases for V and 2 bases for J; bases not matched to a gene: 2. This chain's CDR3 is CASSFTSVTDTQYF. DNA for the CDR3: TGCGCCAGCAGCTTTACTAGCGTCACAGATACGCAGTATTTT.

The chain combines TRBV18 with TRBJ2-1, with D maybe TRBD1 (6 bases). V was clipped by 0 bases and J by 3 bases, with 6 bases between them. The CDR3 runs to 14 residues. Germline values: CDR1 KGHSH, CDR2 LQKENI. CDR3 DNA: TGTGCCAGCTCACCACCGGACAGCTACAATGAGCAGTTCTTC. Its translation: CASSPPDSYNEQFF.

In this sample, this clone turned up once. The chain links TRBV29-1 to TRBJ1-2; 8 bases are a match to TRBD1. The CDR3 is made up of 13 amino acids. J gave up 1 base and V 5 bases, and 3 bases lay outside the gene matches. Germline V gene lookup returns CDR1 SQVTM and CDR2 ANQGSEA. CDR3 DNA: TGCAGCGTTACAGGGGGAGATAACTATGGCTACACCTTC. It specifies CSVTGGDNYGYTF.

This chain joins TRBV24-1 and TRBJ2-1; D might be TRBD2 (6 bases). Trimming took 9 bases from V and 1 from J, leaving 12 bases between them. Germline assignment: CDR1 KGHDR and CDR2 SFDVKD. The CDR3 is made up of 14 amino acids. In DNA, the CDR3 is TGTGCCACCGGGACCGGGGGATCCTACAATGAGCAGTTCTTC. Translation gives CATGTGGSYNEQFF.

This clone was observed a handful of times. This rearrangement joins TRBV13 to TRBJ2-2, with unresolved D. The CDR3 runs 12 residues. Germline V gene sequence: CDR1 PRHDT, CDR2 FYEKMQ (reference sequence). V was clipped by 5 bases and J by 2 bases, with 3 bases between them. CDR3 residues: CASSHNTGELFF. CDR3 sequence (DNA): TGTGCCAGCAGCCATAACACCGGGGAGCTGTTTTTT.

The J gene is TRBJ2-5, the V gene TRBV24-1; TRBD2 matches 9 bases. Germline CDR1 reads KGHDR; CDR2 reads SFDVKD. J was trimmed by 4 bases and V by 3 bases; bases with no gene match: 5. This CDR3 spans 15 amino acids. The CDR3 coding sequence is TGTGCCACCAGTGATCCAGCGGGGGGTGGAGAGACCCAGTACTTC. It codes for CATSDPAGGGETQYF.

The CDR3 DNA reads as TGTGCCTGGAGCCCGGGTGTGACAGGGTCTGGAAACACCATATATTTT. Its translation is CAWSPGVTGSGNTIYF. The rearrangement links TRBV30 to TRBJ1-3; 7 positions match TRBD1. The germline V gene has CDR1 GTSNPN and CDR2 SVGIG (reference sequence). The V and J ends lost 3 bases and 1 base, in that order; junction bases with no gene match: 9. The CDR3 is 16 residues long.

DNA for the CDR3: TGTGCCAGCAGCCAAAGCGGGGCTGAAAAACTGTTTTTT. Translation: CASSQSGAEKLFF. The chain carries TRBV3-1 (or the pseudogene TRBV3-2) and TRBJ1-4, with D possibly matching TRBD1 (5 bases). The CDR3 spans 13 residues. Germline CDR1 LGHDT, CDR2 YNNKEL (reference sequence). Trimming pared 2 bases from V and 7 bases from J, leaving 8 bases between.

This chain connects TRBV7-2 to TRBJ1-2; 8 nucleotides match TRBD1. The V segment lost 1 base and the J segment 4 bases; nucleotides outside the gene matches: 14. In germline, CDR1 is SGHTA, CDR2 FQGNSA. This CDR3 region has 18 residues. The CDR3 here is CASSLDAVSAGGRYGYTF. The CDR3 bases are TGTGCCAGCAGCTTAGATGCGGTTTCGGCAGGGGGCCGCTATGGCTACACCTTC.

This chain connects TRBV5-6 to TRBJ2-5; 11 nucleotides match TRBD1. Trimming cost V 4 bases and J 8 bases; bases outside gene matches: 10. Germline CDR1 is SGHDT and CDR2 is YYEEEE. The CDR3 is 15 residues long. CDR3 residues: CASSPGGQGGQTQYF. The CDR3 bases are TGTGCCAGCAGCCCCGGGGGACAGGGGGGGCAAACCCAGTACTTC. The full variable domain, with the rest looked up from reference TRBV5-6 and TRBJ2-5, is DAGVTQSPTHLIKTRGQQVTLRCSPKSGHDTVSWYQQALGQGPQFIFQYYEEEERQRGNFPDRFSGHQFPNYSSELNVNALLLGDSALYLCASSPGGQGGQTQYFGPGTRLLVL.